Following are 18 T cell receptor beta chains from one sample sequenced in a study of blood T cell repertoires in COVID-19. Clones were sequenced by immunoSEQ multiplex PCR, and TCRdb holds only the in-frame ones, with some missing. This table holds fewer than 200,000 clones, 84% found once. Material: PBMCs or T cells enriched from blood (not recorded which). These receptor sequences come from a middle-aged man who had recovered from COVID-19.

This sequence joins TRBV27 and TRBJ1-1; 8 bases line up with TRBD1. Germline V lookup: CDR1 MNHEY, CDR2 SMNVEV (reference sequence). This CDR3 contains 15 residues. V lost 6 bases, J lost 3 bases, and 9 bases stayed unmatched. The CDR3 nucleotides read TGTGCCAGCAGGTCGGGGACAGGCAGGTACACTGAAGCTTTCTTT. This gives the protein CASRSGTGRYTEAFF.

The chain combines TRBV29-1 with TRBJ1-2; maybe TRBD1 (5 bases). Germline CDR1 is SQVTM and CDR2 is ANQGSEA. Trimming took 6 bases from V and 7 from J, leaving 12 bases between them. CDR3 size: 11 residues. CDR3: CSVIAGVGYTF. The CDR3 DNA follows: TGCAGCGTAATTGCGGGGGTTGGCTACACCTTC.

The V gene is TRBV6-5, the J gene TRBJ2-1, with D possibly TRBD1 on 6 matching bases. The CDR3 consists of 13 residues. The ends were cut back, 7 bases at V and 4 bases at J, with 11 bases in the middle. CDR1 is MNHEY and CDR2 is SVGAGI in the germline V gene. The CDR3 DNA reads as TGTGCCAGCAAAAACAGGGTTTACAATGAGCAGTTCTTC. It yields the protein CASKNRVYNEQFF.

This chain uses TRBV27 with TRBJ2-5, with D maybe TRBD1 (6 bases). The CDR3 runs 15 residues. CDR1 is MNHEY and CDR2 is SMNVEV in the germline V gene (reference sequence). Trimming pared 4 bases from V and 2 bases from J, leaving 14 bases between. CDR3 region: CASSSLGAGQETQYF. For the CDR3, the DNA is TGTGCCAGCAGTTCCCTGGGGGCGGGTCAAGAGACCCAGTACTTC.

This chain joins TRBV18 and TRBJ1-4, with D possibly matching TRBD1 (6 bases). Trimming shortened V by 6 bases and J by 0 bases, and 14 bases separated the two germline ends. CDR3 length equals 16 residues. Per germline, CDR1 KGHSH and CDR2 LQKENI. CDR3 nucleotides: TGTGCCAGCTCGCGAGGGACACTAGCAACTAATGAAAAACTGTTTTTT. The encoded protein is CASSRGTLATNEKLFF.

This clone is a singleton in its sample. The rearrangement links TRBV3-1 (or the pseudogene TRBV3-2) to TRBJ2-2; TRBD1 aligns across 8 bases. With 5 bases clipped from V and 8 bases from J, the junction kept 13 bases outside the gene matches. The CDR3 sequence is 16 residues long. Germline V gene sequence: CDR1 LGHDT, CDR2 YNNKEL (reference sequence). The CDR3 loop reads CASSKLDRAGGGELFF. In DNA form, the CDR3 reads TGTGCCAGCAGCAAACTGGACAGGGCCGGAGGTGGGGAGCTGTTTTTT.

The J gene is TRBJ1-5, the V gene TRBV28; D is ambiguous. The germline gives CDR1 MDHEN, CDR2 SYDVKM. The length of the CDR3 is 13 residues. With 1 base removed from V and 7 bases from J, the gap between germline ends came to 8 bases. The DNA of the CDR3 is TGTGCCAGCAGTTTATCCCCGAGGCAGCCCCAGCATTTT. It codes for CASSLSPRQPQHF.

The genes are TRBV18 and TRBJ1-1; no firm D call. V was clipped by 3 bases and J by 6 bases, with 8 bases between them. Germline V gives CDR1 KGHSH, CDR2 LQKENI. The CDR3 runs 12 residues. CDR3 sequence (DNA): TGTGCCAGCTCACCTGGGCAACCTGAAGCTTTCTTT. It specifies CASSPGQPEAFF. Full variable domain (remainder filled in from reference TRBV18 and TRBJ1-1): NAGVMQNPRHLVRRRGQEARLRCSPMKGHSHVYWYRQLPEEGLKFMVYLQKENIIDESGMPKERFSAEFPKEGPSILRIQQVVRGDSAAYFCASSPGQPEAFFGQGTRLTVV.

This clone occurred a few times. The chain joins TRBV7-9 to TRBJ2-1, with a weak D call TRBD1 (5 bases). V shed 5 bases and J shed 2 bases, with 13 bases lying between them. CDR1 SEHNR and CDR2 FQNEAQ come from the germline V gene (reference sequence). The CDR3 consists of 15 residues. The CDR3 reads CASSHSGQAYNEQFF. CDR3 coding DNA: TGTGCCAGCAGCCACTCCGGACAAGCCTACAATGAGCAGTTCTTC.

This chain joins TRBV6-2 or TRBV6-3 and TRBJ2-7; weak D call: TRBD2 (5 bases). This CDR3 contains 12 residues. Germline lookup yields CDR1 MNHEY and CDR2 SVGEGT. The ends were cut back, 2 bases at V and 7 bases at J, with 9 bases in the middle. The CDR3 DNA reads TGTGCCAGCAGTTACACGGGGTATGAGCAGTACTTC. Translated: CASSYTGYEQYF.

The chain uses TRBV6-5 and TRBJ2-5; 9 bases fit TRBD2. V lost 6 bases, J lost 5 bases, and 7 bases stayed unmatched. Germline values: CDR1 MNHEY, CDR2 SVGAGI. The CDR3 extends over 14 amino acids. CDR3: CASSSGGRGETQYF. In DNA form, the CDR3 reads TGTGCCAGCAGCAGCGGGGGGAGGGGGGAGACCCAGTACTTC.

V gene TRBV7-8 combines with J gene TRBJ2-1, with D uncertain. Deletions cut 4 bases from V and 5 bases from J, with 15 bases between. This CDR3 has 15 residues. CDR1 and CDR2 from the germline V gene are SGHVS and FQNEAQ. CDR3 amino acids: CASSYTPWANNEQFF. The DNA for the CDR3 is TGTGCCAGCAGCTACACCCCATGGGCAAACAATGAGCAGTTCTTC.

The V call is TRBV2, the J call TRBJ1-6, with a weak D call TRBD1 (5 bases). The CDR3 covers 17 residues. V lost 7 bases and J 1 base, leaving 17 bases between the germline ends. Germline loops: CDR1 SNHLY, CDR2 FYNNEI. CDR3 nucleotide sequence: TGTGCCAGCACCGAGGGGTTGGGGGGGTCCTATAATTCACCCCTCCACTTT. Translating it yields CASTEGLGGSYNSPLHF. Combining the CDR3 with reference TRBV2 and TRBJ1-6 gives the whole variable domain EPEVTQTPSHQVTQMGQEVILRCVPISNHLYFYWYRQILGQKVEFLVSFYNNEISEKSEIFDDQFSVERPDGSNFTLKIRSTKLEDSAMYFCASTEGLGGSYNSPLHFGNGTRLTVT.

This clone was counted a single time. CDR3 region: CASSLPGGSYEQYF. CDR3 DNA: TGTGCCAGCAGCCTCCCGGGGGGCTCCTACGAGCAGTACTTC. The chain carries TRBV3-1 (or the pseudogene TRBV3-2) and TRBJ2-7; TRBD2 matches 7 bases. This CDR3 contains 14 residues. After removal of 4 bases from V and 0 bases from J, the junction contained 3 bases not matched to a gene. Germline CDR1 and CDR2: LGHDT and YNNKEL (reference sequence).

The CDR3 sequence is CASSPGRTRREQYF. The CDR3 DNA reads as TGTGCCAGCAGCCCGGGGCGGACTAGAAGAGAGCAGTACTTC. V is TRBV7-2 and J is TRBJ2-7; 7 bases are a match to TRBD2. From germline, CDR1 is SGHTA and CDR2 FQGNSA. The CDR3 sequence is 14 residues long. V lost 5 bases and J lost 7; bases outside the gene matches: 11.

The chain couples TRBV6-4 to TRBJ1-5; D remains unclear. CDR1 MRHNA and CDR2 SNTAGT come from the germline V gene. The V and J ends lost 9 bases and 7 bases respectively, with 16 bases between them. The CDR3 totals 13 residues. As DNA, the CDR3 is TGTGCCAGAAAGGGAGGGAGGAGGCAGCCCCAGCATTTT. Its protein product is CARKGGRRQPQHF.

This rearrangement joins TRBV19 to TRBJ2-3; D gene ambiguous. V was shortened by 5 bases and J by 5 bases, with 11 bases between the two germline ends. The CDR3 is made up of 13 amino acids. The germline CDR1 and CDR2 sequences are LNHDA and SQIVND (reference sequence). The CDR3 here is CASSFSRGDTQYF. The CDR3 DNA is TGTGCCAGTAGTTTCTCCCGAGGAGATACGCAGTATTTT.

Only one count was recorded for this clone. A read error may produce the germline difference seen at one junction end. This sequence joins TRBV28 and TRBJ1-4; tentative D call: TRBD1 (6 bases). Germline CDR1 and CDR2: MDHEN and SYDVKM. The CDR3 sequence is 15 residues long. The CDR3 DNA sequence: TGTGCCACCAGTCACCGGGGGGCGAGTAATGAAAAACTGTTTTTT. Protein: CATSHRGASNEKLFF.